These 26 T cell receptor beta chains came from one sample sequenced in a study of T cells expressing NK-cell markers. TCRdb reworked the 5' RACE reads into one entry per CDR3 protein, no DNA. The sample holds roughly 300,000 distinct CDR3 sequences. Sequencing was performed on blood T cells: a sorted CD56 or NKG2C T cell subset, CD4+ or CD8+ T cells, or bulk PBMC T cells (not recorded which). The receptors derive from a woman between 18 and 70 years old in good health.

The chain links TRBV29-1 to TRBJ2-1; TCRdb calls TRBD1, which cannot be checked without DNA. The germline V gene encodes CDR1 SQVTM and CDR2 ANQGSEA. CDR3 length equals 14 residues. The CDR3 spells CSVDPGTVYNEQFF.

The CDR3 sequence is CASSYSTQPRETQYF. The gene calls are TRBV6-5 and TRBJ2-5. This CDR3 contains 15 residues. Germline V CDR1 and CDR2: MNHEY, SVGAGI.

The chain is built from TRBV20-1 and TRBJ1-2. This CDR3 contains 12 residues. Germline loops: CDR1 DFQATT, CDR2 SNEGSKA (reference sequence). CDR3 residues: CSARVGDNGYTF.

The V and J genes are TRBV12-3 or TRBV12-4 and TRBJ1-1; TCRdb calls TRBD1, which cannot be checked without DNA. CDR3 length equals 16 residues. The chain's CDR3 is CASSLGKGKGRTEAFF.

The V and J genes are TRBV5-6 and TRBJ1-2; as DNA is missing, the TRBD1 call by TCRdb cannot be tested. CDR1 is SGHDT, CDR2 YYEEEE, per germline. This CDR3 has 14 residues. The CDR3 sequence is CASSFRTRDYGYTF.

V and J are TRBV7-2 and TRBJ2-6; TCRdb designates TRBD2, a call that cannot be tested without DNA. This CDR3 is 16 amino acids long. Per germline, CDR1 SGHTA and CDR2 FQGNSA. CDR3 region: CASSPWRGVGANVLTF.

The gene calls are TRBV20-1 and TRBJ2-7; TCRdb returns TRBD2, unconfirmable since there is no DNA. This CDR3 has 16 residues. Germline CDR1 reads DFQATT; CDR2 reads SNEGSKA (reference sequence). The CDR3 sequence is CSARDRETSGSNEQYF.

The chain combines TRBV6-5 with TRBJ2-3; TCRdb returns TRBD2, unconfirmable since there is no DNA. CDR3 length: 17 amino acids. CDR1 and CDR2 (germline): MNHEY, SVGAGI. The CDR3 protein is CASSYGGGASGTDTQYF.

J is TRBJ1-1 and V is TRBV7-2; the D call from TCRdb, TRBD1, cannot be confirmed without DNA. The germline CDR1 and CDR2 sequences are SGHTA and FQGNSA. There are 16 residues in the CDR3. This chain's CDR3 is CASSSGPGTANTEAFF.

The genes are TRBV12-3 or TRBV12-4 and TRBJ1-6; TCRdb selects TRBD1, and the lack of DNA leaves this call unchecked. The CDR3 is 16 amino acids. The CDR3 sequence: CASSDTGDRGASPLHF.

CDR3 protein: CAWRTGFNTEAFF. J is TRBJ1-1 and V is TRBV30. This CDR3 has 13 residues. Germline-derived CDR1 and CDR2 are GTSNPN and SVGIG (reference sequence).

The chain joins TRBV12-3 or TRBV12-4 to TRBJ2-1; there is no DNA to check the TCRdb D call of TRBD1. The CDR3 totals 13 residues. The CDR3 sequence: CASETRGQNEQFF.

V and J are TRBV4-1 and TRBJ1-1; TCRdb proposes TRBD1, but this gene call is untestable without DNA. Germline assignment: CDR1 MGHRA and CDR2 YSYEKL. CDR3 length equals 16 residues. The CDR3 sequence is CASSQSPSGTNTEAFF.

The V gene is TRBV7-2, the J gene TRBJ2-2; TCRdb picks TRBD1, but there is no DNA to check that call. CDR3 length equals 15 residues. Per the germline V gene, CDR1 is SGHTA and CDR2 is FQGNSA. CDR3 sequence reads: CASSRPGAGTGELFF.

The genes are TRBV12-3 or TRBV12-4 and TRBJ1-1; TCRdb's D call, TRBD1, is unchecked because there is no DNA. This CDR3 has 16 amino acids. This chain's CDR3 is CASSLSKTGLNTEAFF.

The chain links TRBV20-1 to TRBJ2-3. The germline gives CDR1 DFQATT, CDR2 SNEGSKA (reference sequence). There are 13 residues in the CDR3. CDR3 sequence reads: CSARERNTDTQYF.

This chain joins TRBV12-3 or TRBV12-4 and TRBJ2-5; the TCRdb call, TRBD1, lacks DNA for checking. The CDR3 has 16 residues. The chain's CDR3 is CASTPLGARAQETQYF.

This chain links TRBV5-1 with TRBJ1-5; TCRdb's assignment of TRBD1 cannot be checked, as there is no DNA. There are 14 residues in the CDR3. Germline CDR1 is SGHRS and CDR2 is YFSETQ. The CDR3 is CASSLDSGDQPQHF.

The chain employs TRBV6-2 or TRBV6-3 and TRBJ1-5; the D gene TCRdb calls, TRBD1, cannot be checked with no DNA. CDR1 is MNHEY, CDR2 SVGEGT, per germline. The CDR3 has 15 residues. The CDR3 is CASTKHGSGDQPQHF.

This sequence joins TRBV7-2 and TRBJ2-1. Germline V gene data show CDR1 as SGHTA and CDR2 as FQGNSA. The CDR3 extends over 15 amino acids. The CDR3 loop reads CASSLDGLAGGEQFF.

The chain's CDR3 is CSANWDRGQNIQYF. The rearrangement joins TRBV20-1 to TRBJ2-4; TCRdb picks TRBD1, but there is no DNA to check that call. The CDR3 is 14 amino acids. The germline V gene encodes CDR1 DFQATT and CDR2 SNEGSKA (reference sequence).

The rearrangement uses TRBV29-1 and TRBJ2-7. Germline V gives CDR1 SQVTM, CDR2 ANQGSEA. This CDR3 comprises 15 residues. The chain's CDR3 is CSVEDRGRGLYEQYF.

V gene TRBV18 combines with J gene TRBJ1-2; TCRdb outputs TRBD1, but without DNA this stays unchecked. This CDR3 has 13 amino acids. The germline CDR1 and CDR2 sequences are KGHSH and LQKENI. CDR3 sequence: CASSAGENYGYTF.

CDR3 residues: CASQSAIVYNEQFF. This rearrangement joins TRBV12-3 or TRBV12-4 to TRBJ2-1. The CDR3 totals 14 residues.

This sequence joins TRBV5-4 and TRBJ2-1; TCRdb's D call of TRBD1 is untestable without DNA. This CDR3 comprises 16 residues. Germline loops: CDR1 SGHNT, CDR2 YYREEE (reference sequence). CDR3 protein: CASSLSLGGGENEQFF.

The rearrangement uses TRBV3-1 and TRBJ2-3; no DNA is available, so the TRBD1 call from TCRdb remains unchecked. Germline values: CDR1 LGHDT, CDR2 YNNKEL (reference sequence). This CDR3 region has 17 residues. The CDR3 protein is CASSQEPQRGGTDTQYF.